One sample yielded the 31 T cell receptor beta chains listed below, sequenced in a study of PD-L1 blockade in urothelial cancer. Time point of the sample: peripheral blood 6 weeks after treatment start. The data were produced by immunoSEQ multiplex PCR, yet TCRdb's version contains in-frame clones alone and is incomplete. The sample comprises 100,000 to 150,000 clones, 86% of which are singletons, and around 2.4% rests with the top ten. The sample here was PBMCs, taken around atezolizumab (anti-PD-L1) treatment. The receptors derive from a man between 50 and 59 years old with urothelial cancer.

The rearrangement links TRBV5-1 to TRBJ1-6, with 9 bases fitting TRBD1. After removal of 7 bases from V and 8 bases from J, the junction contained 10 bases not matched to a gene. Germline CDR1 and CDR2: SGHRS and YFSETQ. CDR3 length equals 15 residues. The CDR3 coding sequence is TGCGCCAGCCGATTACAGGGACAGGGTTATTCACCCCTCCACTTT. Protein product: CASRLQGQGYSPLHF.

The chain employs TRBV18 and TRBJ2-1, with a tentative D call TRBD2 (6 bases). V was pared by 0 bases and J by 9 bases, with 6 bases between. CDR1 KGHSH and CDR2 LQKENI come from the germline V gene. CDR3 size: 12 residues. The DNA of the CDR3 is TGTGCCAGCTCACCACCCGGGGGTGAGCAGTTCTTC. It codes for CASSPPGGEQFF.

The chain employs TRBV6-5 and TRBJ2-7; 9 positions agree with TRBD1. J lost 6 bases, V lost 5 bases, and 11 bases had no gene match. The V gene's germline CDR1 is MNHEY and CDR2 SVGAGI. This CDR3 has 15 amino acids. The DNA for the CDR3 is TGTGCCAGCAGTGCACCCGGGACAGGGACAACCGAGCAGTACTTC. Translation gives CASSAPGTGTTEQYF.

This clone came up many times. This rearrangement joins TRBV6-1 to TRBJ2-7; 8 bases fit TRBD1. The CDR3 covers 14 residues. CDR1 MNHNS and CDR2 SASEGT come from the germline V gene. V lost 7 bases to trimming and J lost 4 bases; unmatched junction nucleotides: 9. CDR3 sequence (DNA): TGTGCCAGCACTGACAGGGGACGAGGGTACGAGCAGTACTTC. Translating gives CASTDRGRGYEQYF.

The rearrangement links TRBV2 to TRBJ1-4, with D hard to call. Germline V gives CDR1 SNHLY, CDR2 FYNNEI. The CDR3 is 15 amino acids. V lost 6 bases and J lost 4, with 15 bases in between. The CDR3 region is CASRIRGLFNEKLFF. CDR3 in DNA: TGTGCCAGCAGGATCCGAGGACTGTTTAATGAAAAACTGTTTTTT.

The chain is built from TRBV18 and TRBJ2-3; maybe TRBD2 (6 bases). The CDR3 is 17 amino acids. Trimming removed 2 bases from V and 0 bases from J, with 15 bases in between. Germline CDR1 reads KGHSH; CDR2 reads LQKENI. CDR3 region: CASSPSLSLASTDTQYF. The CDR3, as DNA: TGTGCCAGCTCACCAAGTCTTTCCCTAGCGAGCACAGATACGCAGTATTTT.

The chain recombines TRBV28 with TRBJ2-6; 9 bases line up with TRBD1. The germline V gene encodes CDR1 MDHEN and CDR2 SYDVKM. V shed 6 bases, J shed 2 bases, and the junction held 8 bases outside the gene matches. CDR3 length: 17 residues. CDR3 protein: CASSGQGRRPGANVLTF. The CDR3 DNA sequence: TGTGCCAGCAGCGGACAGGGGAGGCGGCCTGGGGCCAACGTCCTGACTTTC.

The V call is TRBV5-5, the J call TRBJ2-7, with TRBD2 as a possible D gene (5 bases). Trimming took 4 bases from V and 7 from J, leaving 12 bases between them. The CDR3 length is 12 residues. Looked up from germline, CDR1 is SGHKS and CDR2 is YYEKEE (reference sequence). CDR3 in DNA: TGTGCCAGCAGCCTCGGACTTTCGGAGCAGTACTTC. It yields the protein CASSLGLSEQYF.

V usage is TRBV10-2 and J usage is TRBJ1-5; D not resolved. In germline, CDR1 is WSHSY, CDR2 SAAADI. The CDR3 loop spans 14 amino acids. Trimming removed 4 bases from V and 0 bases from J, with 7 bases in between. CDR3 in amino acids: CASSVQASNQPQHF. CDR3 bases: TGCGCCAGCAGTGTGCAGGCTAGCAATCAGCCCCAGCATTTT.

The genes are TRBV27 and TRBJ1-2; 8 bases align to TRBD1. The CDR3 length is 13 residues. The V gene end was trimmed by 0 bases and the J gene end by 6 bases; junction bases not matched to a gene: 0. Germline V gives CDR1 MNHEY, CDR2 SMNVEV (reference sequence). The CDR3 spells CASSLSQGDGYTF. For the CDR3, the DNA is TGTGCCAGCAGTTTATCACAGGGGGATGGCTACACCTTC.

This chain uses TRBV7-2 with TRBJ2-7; possibly TRBD1 for D (7 bases). Trimming removed 4 bases at V and 4 bases at J, with 14 bases between. The CDR3 covers 14 residues. CDR1 SGHTA and CDR2 FQGNSA come from the germline V gene. The CDR3 nucleotides are TGTGCCAGCAGCTCGGGGGACAGAGAATACGAGCAGTACTTC. Its translation: CASSSGDREYEQYF.

This clone was picked up one time. The chain uses TRBV5-1 and TRBJ2-3, with 8 bases lining up with TRBD1. The CDR3 totals 13 residues. V dropped 5 bases and J dropped 5; count of bases not matched to a gene: 4. Germline CDR1 reads SGHRS; CDR2 reads YFSETQ. The CDR3 sequence: CASRTGTGDTQYF. The CDR3, as DNA: TGCGCCAGCAGAACAGGGACAGGAGATACGCAGTATTTT.

This clone was seen once. The CDR3 DNA reads TGTGCCAGCAGTGGGGGGAACAGGGGTGGGTCTGAAGCTTTCTTT. Its translation: CASSGGNRGGSEAFF. The rearrangement joins TRBV27 to TRBJ1-1; 7 bases fit TRBD1. The CDR3 extends over 15 amino acids. Germline assignment: CDR1 MNHEY and CDR2 SMNVEV (reference sequence). The trim removed 5 bases at V and 6 bases at J, leaving 12 bases unmatched.

V gene TRBV2 combines with J gene TRBJ1-5; no clear D. The V end lost 7 bases, the J end lost 0 bases, and 7 bases lay between the germline ends. Germline CDR1 and CDR2: SNHLY and FYNNEI. The CDR3 loop spans 13 amino acids. CDR3 loop: CASIAGSNQPQHF. CDR3 DNA: TGTGCCAGCATTGCAGGTAGCAATCAGCCCCAGCATTTT.

This sequence joins TRBV6-1 and TRBJ1-1, with 8 bases fitting TRBD1. Looked up from germline, CDR1 is MNHNS and CDR2 is SASEGT. This CDR3 is built from 12 residues. Trimming at V came to 6 bases and at J to 7 bases, leaving 4 bases not matched to a gene. CDR3 sequence reads: CASRRQGLEAFF. CDR3 nucleotide sequence: TGTGCCAGCAGACGACAGGGGCTTGAAGCTTTCTTT.

On this clone itself: At one boundary the junction diverges from the germline segment, which might be a read error. The genes are TRBV10-3 and TRBJ1-2; TRBD1 matches 7 bases. CDR1 is ENHRY and CDR2 is SYGVKD in the germline V gene. The CDR3 runs 11 residues. The CDR3 protein is CATLISGQLIF. Written as DNA, the CDR3 is TGTGCCACCCTAATCTCGGGACAGCTAATCTTC.

J is TRBJ2-1 and V is TRBV7-8, with 8 bases aligning to TRBD2. V shed 1 base and J 7 bases; nucleotides not matched to a gene: 9. CDR1 and CDR2 (germline): SGHVS, FQNEAQ. This CDR3 is built from 16 residues. CDR3 DNA sequence: TGTGCCAGCAGCTTAGTACCGGGAGGGCCAGGGAATGAGCAGTTCTTC. Amino acid sequence: CASSLVPGGPGNEQFF. Complete variable domain (other parts from reference TRBV7-8 and TRBJ2-1): GAGVSQSPRYKVAKRGQDVALRCDPISGHVSLFWYQQALGQGPEFLTYFQNEAQLDKSGLPSDRFFAERPEGSVSTLKIQRTQQEDSAVYLCASSLVPGGPGNEQFFGPGTRLTVL.

This clone was seen only once. The V and J genes are TRBV4-1 and TRBJ2-2; 12 bases match TRBD2. The CDR3 consists of 20 residues. Looked up from germline, CDR1 is MGHRA and CDR2 is YSYEKL. Germline trimming cut 1 base from V and 9 bases from J; bases unmatched to any gene: 18. CDR3 loop: CASSQAGSLRASGRARELFF. CDR3 DNA sequence: TGCGCCAGCAGCCAAGCAGGGTCTTTGCGGGCTAGCGGGAGGGCCCGGGAGCTGTTTTTT.

The chain couples TRBV28 to TRBJ2-7; D unclear. Trimming left V 6 bases short and J 2 bases short, with 11 bases between. This CDR3 contains 13 residues. CDR1 is MDHEN, CDR2 SYDVKM, per germline. The CDR3 loop reads CASRPPMAYEQYF. The CDR3 DNA reads as TGTGCCAGCAGGCCCCCTATGGCCTACGAGCAGTACTTC.

CDR3 residues: CAWSRRGYEQYF. In DNA, the CDR3 is TGTGCCTGGAGTCGACGGGGCTACGAGCAGTACTTC. J is TRBJ2-7 and V is TRBV30; a weak D match, TRBD2 (5 bases). This CDR3 region has 12 residues. Germline V gene data show CDR1 as GTSNPN and CDR2 as SVGIG (reference sequence). The V gene lost 2 bases and the J gene lost 3 bases, with 8 bases spanning the gap.

The chain has TRBV4-1 and TRBJ2-5, with 12 bases lining up with TRBD2. The germline CDR1 and CDR2 sequences are MGHRA and YSYEKL. This CDR3 spans 18 amino acids. The trim removed 0 bases at V and 5 bases at J, leaving 10 bases unmatched. CDR3 region: CASSQDRVTSGGSETQYF. The CDR3 coding sequence is TGCGCCAGCAGCCAAGATAGGGTGACTAGCGGGGGATCGGAGACCCAGTACTTC.

The V call is TRBV6-6, the J call TRBJ1-2; D remains unclear. V gave up 7 bases and J gave up 8 bases, with 17 bases separating them. CDR1 and CDR2 from the germline V gene are MNHNY and SVGAGI (reference sequence). CDR3 length: 13 amino acids. The CDR3 DNA reads as TGTGCCAGCACTTCCCCAGGTGTAGGCGGCTACACCTTC. Translation gives CASTSPGVGGYTF.

This chain links TRBV9 with TRBJ1-1; D may be TRBD1 (5 bases). The CDR3 contains 15 residues. Trimming stripped 3 bases from V and 5 bases from J, with 17 bases between. Germline V lookup: CDR1 SGDLS, CDR2 YYNGEE. The CDR3 coding sequence is TGTGCCAGCAGCGCCCCGGGGGGGTTCGGAACTGAAGCTTTCTTT. It encodes CASSAPGGFGTEAFF.

The chain uses TRBV7-8 and TRBJ2-7, with 13 bases matching TRBD2. V gave up 5 bases and J gave up 5 bases; unmatched junction bases: 6. The germline CDR1 and CDR2 sequences are SGHVS and FQNEAQ. The CDR3 totals 15 residues. DNA for the CDR3: TGTGCCAGCAGCGTTAGACTAGCGGGAGGCCACGAGCAGTACTTC. This sequence encodes CASSVRLAGGHEQYF.

The V and J genes are TRBV4-1 and TRBJ2-1; 7 bases map to TRBD2. The CDR3 consists of 16 residues. V lost 0 bases, J lost 0 bases, and 2 bases stayed unmatched. Germline V lookup: CDR1 MGHRA, CDR2 YSYEKL. Here the CDR3 DNA reads TGCGCCAGCAGCCAAGACGGCGGGAGCTCCTACAATGAGCAGTTCTTC. Amino acid sequence: CASSQDGGSSYNEQFF.

V and J are TRBV6-4 and TRBJ2-1; D is unclear. The CDR3 runs to 15 residues. V lost 2 bases and J 7 bases, leaving 15 bases between the germline ends. The germline V gene encodes CDR1 MRHNA and CDR2 SNTAGT. The CDR3 region is CASSDHFSDKNEQFF. CDR3 in DNA: TGTGCCAGCAGTGACCACTTTTCCGACAAGAATGAGCAGTTCTTC.

V usage is TRBV11-3 and J usage is TRBJ2-1, with D maybe TRBD2 (5 bases). CDR3 size: 17 residues. The V gene's germline CDR1 is SGHNT and CDR2 YENEEA. V lost 1 base, J lost 5 bases, and 18 bases lay in between. DNA for the CDR3: TGTGCCAGCAGCTTAGGGTATGGGGAGTCCCATAACAATGAGCAGTTCTTC. This translates into CASSLGYGESHNNEQFF.

This clone was counted once. The rearrangement links TRBV6-5 to TRBJ1-5, with D possibly TRBD1 on 6 matching bases. Germline V CDR1 and CDR2: MNHEY, SVGAGI. V gave up 5 bases and J gave up 5 bases, with 10 bases separating them. This CDR3 region has 13 residues. For the CDR3, the DNA is TGTGCCAGCAGTAGATCAGGGGATCAGCCCCAGCATTTT. Protein product: CASSRSGDQPQHF.

The chain employs TRBV25-1 and TRBJ2-7; a weak D match, TRBD1 (5 bases). Trimming removed 1 base at V and 4 bases at J, with 14 bases between. Germline assignment: CDR1 MGHDK and CDR2 SYGVNS. CDR3 length: 15 amino acids. As DNA, the CDR3 is TGTGCCAGCAGTGAATCAGGGTCCCTCCGGTACGAGCAGTACTTC. It codes for CASSESGSLRYEQYF.

This sequence joins TRBV10-2 and TRBJ2-1, with D possibly TRBD1 on 6 matching bases. Trimming removed 0 bases at V and 5 bases at J, with 11 bases between. Germline CDR1 and CDR2: WSHSY and SAAADI. The CDR3 loop spans 15 amino acids. DNA of the CDR3: TGCGCCAGCAGTGAGTCGGGGGCGGCACACAATGAGCAGTTCTTC. Translated: CASSESGAAHNEQFF.

The gene calls are TRBV6-6 and TRBJ1-2; D gene unclear. The CDR3 is 14 amino acids. V lost 6 bases and J 5 bases, leaving 16 bases between the germline ends. Per the germline V gene, CDR1 is MNHNY and CDR2 is SVGAGI (reference sequence). The CDR3 nucleotides read TGTGCCAGCAGCTATGACGGACTCATATATGGCTACACCTTC. Protein sequence: CASSYDGLIYGYTF.